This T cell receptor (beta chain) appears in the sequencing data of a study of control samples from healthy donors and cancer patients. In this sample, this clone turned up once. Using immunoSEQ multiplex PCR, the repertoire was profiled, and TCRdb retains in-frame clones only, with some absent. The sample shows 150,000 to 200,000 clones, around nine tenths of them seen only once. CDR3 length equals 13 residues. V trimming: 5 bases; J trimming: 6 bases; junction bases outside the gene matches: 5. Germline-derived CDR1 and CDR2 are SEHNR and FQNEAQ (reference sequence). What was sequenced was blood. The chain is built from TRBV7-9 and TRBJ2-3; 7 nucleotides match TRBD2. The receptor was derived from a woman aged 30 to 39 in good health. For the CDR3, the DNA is TGTGCCAGCAGCGATAAACTAGCGGATACGCAGTATTTT. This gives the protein CASSDKLADTQYF.